This T cell receptor beta chain is from a study of blood T cell repertoires in COVID-19. Measured with immunoSEQ multiplex PCR; TCRdb has only the in-frame clones, and not every one. The sample shows 150,000 to 200,000 clones, about 83% of them seen only once. In germline, CDR1 is SNHLY, CDR2 FYNNEI. V was clipped by 6 bases and J by 5 bases, with 19 bases between them. This CDR3 has 15 amino acids. Specimen: PBMCs or T cells enriched from blood (not recorded which). This TCR was sampled from a woman aged 25 to 45 who had been exposed to COVID-19. This chain links TRBV2 with TRBJ1-2, with a tentative D call TRBD1 (5 bases). The CDR3 region has the DNA TGTGCCAGCAGAAATATGAGACAGATCGGGTATGGCTACACCTTC. Protein product: CASRNMRQIGYGYTF.